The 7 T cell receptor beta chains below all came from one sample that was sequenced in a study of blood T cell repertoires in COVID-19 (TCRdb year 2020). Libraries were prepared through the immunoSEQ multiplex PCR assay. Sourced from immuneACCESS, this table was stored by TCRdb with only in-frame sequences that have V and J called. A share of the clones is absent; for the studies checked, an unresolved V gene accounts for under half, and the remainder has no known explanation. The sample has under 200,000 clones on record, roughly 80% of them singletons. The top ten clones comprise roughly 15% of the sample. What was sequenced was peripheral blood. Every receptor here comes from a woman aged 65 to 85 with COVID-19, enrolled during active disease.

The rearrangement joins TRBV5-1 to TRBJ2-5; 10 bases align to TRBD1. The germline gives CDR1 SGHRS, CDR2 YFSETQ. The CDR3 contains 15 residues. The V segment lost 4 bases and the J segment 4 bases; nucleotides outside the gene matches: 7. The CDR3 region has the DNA TGCGCCAGCAGCATCTCCGGGACAGGGGCAGAGACCCAGTACTTC. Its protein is CASSISGTGAETQYF.

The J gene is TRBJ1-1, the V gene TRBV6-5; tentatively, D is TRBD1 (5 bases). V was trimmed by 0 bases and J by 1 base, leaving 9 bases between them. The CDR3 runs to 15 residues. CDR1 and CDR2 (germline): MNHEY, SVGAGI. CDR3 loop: CASSYSHRRNTEAFF. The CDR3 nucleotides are TGTGCCAGCAGTTACTCTCACAGGAGGAACACTGAAGCTTTCTTT.

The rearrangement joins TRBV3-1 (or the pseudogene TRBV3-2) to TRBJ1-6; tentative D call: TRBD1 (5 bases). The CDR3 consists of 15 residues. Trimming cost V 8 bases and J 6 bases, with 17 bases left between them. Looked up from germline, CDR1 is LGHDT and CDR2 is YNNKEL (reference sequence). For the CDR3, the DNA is TGTGCCAGCCACCAGGCTGAGACAGTTAATTCACCCCTCCACTTT. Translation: CASHQAETVNSPLHF.

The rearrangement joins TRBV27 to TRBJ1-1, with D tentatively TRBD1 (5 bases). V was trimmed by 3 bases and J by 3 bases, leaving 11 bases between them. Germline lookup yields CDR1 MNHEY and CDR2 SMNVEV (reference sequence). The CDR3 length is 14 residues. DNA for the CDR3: TGTGCCAGCAGTTTCAGGGCTTTCGACACTGAAGCTTTCTTT. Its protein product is CASSFRAFDTEAFF.

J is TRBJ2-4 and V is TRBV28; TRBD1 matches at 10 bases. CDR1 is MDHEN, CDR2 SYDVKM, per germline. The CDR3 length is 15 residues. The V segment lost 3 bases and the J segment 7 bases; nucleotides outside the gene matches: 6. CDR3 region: CASSLRQGASNIQYF. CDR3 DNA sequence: TGTGCCAGCAGTTTGCGACAGGGGGCGTCGAACATTCAGTACTTC.

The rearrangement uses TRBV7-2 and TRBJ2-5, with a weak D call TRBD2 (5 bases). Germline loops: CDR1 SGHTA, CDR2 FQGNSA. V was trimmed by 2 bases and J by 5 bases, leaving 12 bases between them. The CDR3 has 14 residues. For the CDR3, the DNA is TGTGCCAGCAGCTTAAGACTATTTTCGGAGACCCAGTACTTC. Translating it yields CASSLRLFSETQYF.

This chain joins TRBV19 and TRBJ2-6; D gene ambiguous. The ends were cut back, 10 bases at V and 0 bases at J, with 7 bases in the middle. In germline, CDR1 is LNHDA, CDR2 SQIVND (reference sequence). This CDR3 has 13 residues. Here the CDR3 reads CATRISGANVLTF. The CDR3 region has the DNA TGTGCCACCAGAATCTCTGGGGCCAACGTCCTGACTTTC.